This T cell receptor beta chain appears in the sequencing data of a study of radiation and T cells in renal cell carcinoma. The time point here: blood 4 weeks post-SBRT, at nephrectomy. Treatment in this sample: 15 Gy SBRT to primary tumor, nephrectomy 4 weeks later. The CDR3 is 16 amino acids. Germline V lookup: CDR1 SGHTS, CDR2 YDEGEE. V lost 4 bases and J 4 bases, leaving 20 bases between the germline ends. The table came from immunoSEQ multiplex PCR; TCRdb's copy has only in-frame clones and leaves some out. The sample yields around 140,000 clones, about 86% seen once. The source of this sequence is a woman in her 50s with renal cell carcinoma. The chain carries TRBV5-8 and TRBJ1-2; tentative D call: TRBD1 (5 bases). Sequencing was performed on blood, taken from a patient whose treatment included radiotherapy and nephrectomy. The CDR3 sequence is CASSLGQSLGFYGYTF. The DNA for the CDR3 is TGTGCCAGCAGCCTAGGACAATCTTTAGGGTTCTATGGCTACACCTTC.